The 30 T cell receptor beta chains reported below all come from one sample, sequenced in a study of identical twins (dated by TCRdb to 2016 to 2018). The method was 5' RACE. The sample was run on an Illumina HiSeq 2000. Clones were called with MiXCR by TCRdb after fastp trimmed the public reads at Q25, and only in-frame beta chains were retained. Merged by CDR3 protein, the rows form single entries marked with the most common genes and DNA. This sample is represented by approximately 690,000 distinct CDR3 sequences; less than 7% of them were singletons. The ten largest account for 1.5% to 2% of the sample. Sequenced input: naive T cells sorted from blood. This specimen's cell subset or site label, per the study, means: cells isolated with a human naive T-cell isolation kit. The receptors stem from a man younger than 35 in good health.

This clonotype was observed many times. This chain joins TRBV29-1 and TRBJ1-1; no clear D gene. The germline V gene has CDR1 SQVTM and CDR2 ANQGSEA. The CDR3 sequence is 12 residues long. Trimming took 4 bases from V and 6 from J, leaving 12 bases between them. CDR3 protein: CSVVIGRSEAFF. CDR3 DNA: TGCAGCGTTGTGATTGGCCGTTCTGAAGCTTTCTTT.

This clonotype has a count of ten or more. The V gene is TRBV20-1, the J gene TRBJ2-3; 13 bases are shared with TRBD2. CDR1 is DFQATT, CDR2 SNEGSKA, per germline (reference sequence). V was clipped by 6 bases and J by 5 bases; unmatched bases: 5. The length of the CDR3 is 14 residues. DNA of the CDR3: TGCAGTGCCCTACTAGCGGGAGGGGTAGATACGCAGTATTTT. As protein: CSALLAGGVDTQYF.

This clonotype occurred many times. CDR3 loop: CATSRAPTGGVETQYF. Here the CDR3 DNA reads TGTGCCACCAGCAGAGCCCCCACAGGGGGCGTGGAGACCCAGTACTTC. V and J are TRBV15 and TRBJ2-5; 9 bases match TRBD1. This CDR3 is 16 amino acids long. Losses at the gene ends were 1 base for V and 5 bases for J; bases not matched to a gene: 8. Per the germline V gene, CDR1 is LNHNV and CDR2 is YYDKDF (reference sequence).

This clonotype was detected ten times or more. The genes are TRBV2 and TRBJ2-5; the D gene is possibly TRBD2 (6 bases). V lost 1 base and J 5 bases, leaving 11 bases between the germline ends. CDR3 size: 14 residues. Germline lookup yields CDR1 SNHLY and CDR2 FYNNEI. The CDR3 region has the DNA TGTGCCAGCAGTGAAGGACTAGTCGGGGAGACCCAGTACTTC. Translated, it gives CASSEGLVGETQYF.

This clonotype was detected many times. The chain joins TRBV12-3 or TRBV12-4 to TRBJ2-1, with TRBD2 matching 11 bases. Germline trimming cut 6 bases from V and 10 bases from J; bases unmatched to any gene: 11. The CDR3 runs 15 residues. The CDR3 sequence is CASRPIAGGLLEQFF. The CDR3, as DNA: TGTGCCAGCAGACCTATAGCGGGAGGGCTCTTGGAGCAGTTCTTC.

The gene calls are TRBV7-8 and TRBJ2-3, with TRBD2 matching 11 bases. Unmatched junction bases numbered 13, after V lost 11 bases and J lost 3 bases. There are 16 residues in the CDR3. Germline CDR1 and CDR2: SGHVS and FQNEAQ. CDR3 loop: CAVTTTSGKITDTQYF. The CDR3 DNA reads TGTGCCGTGACGACGACTAGCGGGAAAATTACAGATACGCAGTATTTT.

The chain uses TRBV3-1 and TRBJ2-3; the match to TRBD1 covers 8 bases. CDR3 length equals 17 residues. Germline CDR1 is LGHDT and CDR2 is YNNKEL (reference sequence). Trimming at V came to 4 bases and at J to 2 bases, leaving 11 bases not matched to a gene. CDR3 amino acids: CASSLLGTGESTDTQYF. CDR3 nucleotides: TGTGCCAGCAGCCTCCTTGGGACAGGAGAATCCACAGATACGCAGTATTTT.

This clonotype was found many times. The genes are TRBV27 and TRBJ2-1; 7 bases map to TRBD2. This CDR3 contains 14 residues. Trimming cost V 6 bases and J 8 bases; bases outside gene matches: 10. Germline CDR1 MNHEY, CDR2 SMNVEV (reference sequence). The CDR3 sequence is CASSRGTTPDEQFF. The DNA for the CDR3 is TGTGCCAGCAGCAGAGGGACTACCCCCGATGAGCAGTTCTTC.

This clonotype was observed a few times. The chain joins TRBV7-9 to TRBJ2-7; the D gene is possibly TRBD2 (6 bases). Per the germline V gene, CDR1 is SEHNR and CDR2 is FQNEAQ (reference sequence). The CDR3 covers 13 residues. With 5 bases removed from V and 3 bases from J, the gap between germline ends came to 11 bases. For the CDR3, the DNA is TGTGCCAGCAGCCCCCGGGGGTTCTACGAGCAGTACTTC. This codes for CASSPRGFYEQYF. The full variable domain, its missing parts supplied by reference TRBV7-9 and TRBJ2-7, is DTGVSQNPRHKITKRGQNVTFRCDPISEHNRLYWYRQTLGQGPEFLTYFQNEAQLEKSRLLSDRFSAERPKGSFSTLEIQRTEQGDSAMYLCASSPRGFYEQYFGPGTRLTVT.

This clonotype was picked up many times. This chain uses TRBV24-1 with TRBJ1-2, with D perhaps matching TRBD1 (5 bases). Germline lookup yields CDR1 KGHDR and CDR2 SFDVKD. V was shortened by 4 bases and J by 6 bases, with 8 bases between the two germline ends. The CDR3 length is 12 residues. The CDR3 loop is CATSERGDGYTF. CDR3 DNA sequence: TGTGCCACCAGTGAGCGGGGCGATGGCTACACCTTC.

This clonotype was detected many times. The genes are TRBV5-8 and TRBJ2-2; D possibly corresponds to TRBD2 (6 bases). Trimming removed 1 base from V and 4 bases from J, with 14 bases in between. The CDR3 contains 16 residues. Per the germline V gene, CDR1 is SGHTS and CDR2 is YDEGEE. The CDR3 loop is CASSLRDSRGTGELFF. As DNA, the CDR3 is TGTGCCAGCAGCTTGAGGGACTCAAGAGGCACCGGGGAGCTGTTTTTT.

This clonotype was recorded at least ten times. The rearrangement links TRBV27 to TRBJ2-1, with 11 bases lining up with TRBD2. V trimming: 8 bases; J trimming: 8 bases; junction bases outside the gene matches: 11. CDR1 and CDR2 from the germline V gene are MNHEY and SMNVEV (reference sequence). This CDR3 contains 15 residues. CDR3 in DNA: TGTGCCAGCCGAGTAGCGGGAGGGCCTGGGTATGAGCAGTTCTTC. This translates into CASRVAGGPGYEQFF.

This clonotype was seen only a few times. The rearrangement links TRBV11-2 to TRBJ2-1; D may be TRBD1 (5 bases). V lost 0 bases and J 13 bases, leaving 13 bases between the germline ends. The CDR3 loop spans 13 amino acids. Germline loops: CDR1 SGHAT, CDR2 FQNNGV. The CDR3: CASSLERQTPQFF. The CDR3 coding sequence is TGTGCCAGCAGCTTAGAAAGACAGACGCCACAGTTCTTC.

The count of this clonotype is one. CDR3 bases: TGTGCCAGCAGTGTATCGGTTAGGGAGACCCAGTACTTC. As protein: CASSVSVRETQYF. The chain carries TRBV12-3 or TRBV12-4 and TRBJ2-5; D gene ambiguous. V gave up 5 bases and J gave up 5 bases, with 12 bases separating them. This CDR3 has 13 amino acids.

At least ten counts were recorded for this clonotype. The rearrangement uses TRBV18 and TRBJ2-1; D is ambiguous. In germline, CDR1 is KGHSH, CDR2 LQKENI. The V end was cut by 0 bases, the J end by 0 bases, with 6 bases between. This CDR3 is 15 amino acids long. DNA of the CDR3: TGTGCCAGCTCACCACCTTCCAGCTCCTACAATGAGCAGTTCTTC. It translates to CASSPPSSSYNEQFF.

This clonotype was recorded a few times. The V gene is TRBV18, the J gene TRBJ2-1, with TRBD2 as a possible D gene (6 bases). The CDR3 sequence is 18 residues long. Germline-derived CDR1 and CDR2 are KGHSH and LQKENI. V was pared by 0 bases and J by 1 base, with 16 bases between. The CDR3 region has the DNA TGTGCCAGCTCACCACCGGGAGGAGGGCGCCTATCCTACAATGAGCAGTTCTTC. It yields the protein CASSPPGGGRLSYNEQFF.

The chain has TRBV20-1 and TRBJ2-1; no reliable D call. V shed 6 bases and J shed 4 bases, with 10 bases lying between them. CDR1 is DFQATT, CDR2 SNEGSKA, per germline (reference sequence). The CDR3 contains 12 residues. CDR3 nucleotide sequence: TGCAGTGCCTCGACCAGATACAATGAGCAGTTCTTC. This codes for CSASTRYNEQFF.

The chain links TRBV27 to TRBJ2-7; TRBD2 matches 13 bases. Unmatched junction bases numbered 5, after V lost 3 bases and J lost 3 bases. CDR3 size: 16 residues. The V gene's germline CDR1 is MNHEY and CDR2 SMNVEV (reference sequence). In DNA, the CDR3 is TGTGCCAGCAGTTTTACGGGGACTAGCGGGAACTACGAGCAGTACTTC. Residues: CASSFTGTSGNYEQYF.

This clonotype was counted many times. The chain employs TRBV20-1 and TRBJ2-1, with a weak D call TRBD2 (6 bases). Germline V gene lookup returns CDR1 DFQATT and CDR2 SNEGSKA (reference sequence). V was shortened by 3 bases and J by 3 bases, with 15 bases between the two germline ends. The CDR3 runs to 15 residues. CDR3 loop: CSARTGLPYYNEQFF. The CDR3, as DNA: TGCAGTGCTAGGACGGGACTTCCCTACTACAATGAGCAGTTCTTC.

CDR3 loop: CASSSSQGIQPQHF. The CDR3 region has the DNA TGTGCCAGCAGCTCATCGCAGGGGATTCAGCCCCAGCATTTT. The chain employs TRBV7-9 and TRBJ1-5; a weak D match, TRBD1 (6 bases). Per germline, CDR1 SEHNR and CDR2 FQNEAQ (reference sequence). V was shortened by 4 bases and J by 6 bases, with 13 bases between the two germline ends. The CDR3 runs 14 residues. The whole variable domain, remainder taken from reference TRBV7-9 and TRBJ1-5, is DTGVSQNPRHKITKRGQNVTFRCDPISEHNRLYWYRQTLGQGPEFLTYFQNEAQLEKSRLLSDRFSAERPKGSFSTLEIQRTEQGDSAMYLCASSSSQGIQPQHFGDGTRLSIL.

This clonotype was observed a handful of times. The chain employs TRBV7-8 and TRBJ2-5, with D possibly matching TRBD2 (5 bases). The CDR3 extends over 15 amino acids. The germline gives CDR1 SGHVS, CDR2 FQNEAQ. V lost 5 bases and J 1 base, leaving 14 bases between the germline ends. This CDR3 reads CASSVNTGFQETQYF. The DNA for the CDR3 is TGTGCCAGCAGCGTCAATACGGGGTTCCAAGAGACCCAGTACTTC.

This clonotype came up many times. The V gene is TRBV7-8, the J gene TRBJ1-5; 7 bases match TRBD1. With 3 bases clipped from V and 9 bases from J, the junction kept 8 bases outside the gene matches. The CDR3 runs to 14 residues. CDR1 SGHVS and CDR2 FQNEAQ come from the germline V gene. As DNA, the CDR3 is TGTGCCAGCAGCTTGACAGGGTCGGGGGGGCCCCAGCATTTT. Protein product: CASSLTGSGGPQHF.

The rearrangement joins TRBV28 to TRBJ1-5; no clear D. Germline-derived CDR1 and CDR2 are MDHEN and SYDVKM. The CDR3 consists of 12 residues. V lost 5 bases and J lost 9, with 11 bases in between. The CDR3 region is CASSPKSAPQHF. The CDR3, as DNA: TGTGCCAGCAGTCCTAAATCAGCGCCCCAGCATTTT.

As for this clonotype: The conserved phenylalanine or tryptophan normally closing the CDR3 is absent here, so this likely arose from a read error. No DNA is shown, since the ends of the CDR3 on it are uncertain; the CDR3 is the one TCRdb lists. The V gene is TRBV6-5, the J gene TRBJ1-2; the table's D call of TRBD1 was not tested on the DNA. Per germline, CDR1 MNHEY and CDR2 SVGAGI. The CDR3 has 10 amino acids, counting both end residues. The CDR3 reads CASSNGQNRI.

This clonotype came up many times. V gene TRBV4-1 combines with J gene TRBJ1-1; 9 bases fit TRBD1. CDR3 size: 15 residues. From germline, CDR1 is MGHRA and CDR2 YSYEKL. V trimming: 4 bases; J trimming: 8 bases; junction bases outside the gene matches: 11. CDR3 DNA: TGCGCCAGCAGCCCCTTAGGGACAGGGATTGTGGAAGCTTTCTTT. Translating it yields CASSPLGTGIVEAFF.

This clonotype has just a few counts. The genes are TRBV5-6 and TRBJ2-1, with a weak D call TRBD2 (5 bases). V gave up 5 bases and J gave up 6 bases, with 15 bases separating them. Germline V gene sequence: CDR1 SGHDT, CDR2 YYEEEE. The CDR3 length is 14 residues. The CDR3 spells CASSYSAHPNEQFF. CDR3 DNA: TGTGCCAGCAGTTATAGCGCCCACCCCAATGAGCAGTTCTTC.

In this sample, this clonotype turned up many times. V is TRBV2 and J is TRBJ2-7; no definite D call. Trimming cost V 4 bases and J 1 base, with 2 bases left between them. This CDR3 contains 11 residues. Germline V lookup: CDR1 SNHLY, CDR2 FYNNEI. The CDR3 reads CASSVSYEQYV. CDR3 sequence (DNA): TGTGCCAGCAGTGTTTCCTACGAGCAGTACGTC.

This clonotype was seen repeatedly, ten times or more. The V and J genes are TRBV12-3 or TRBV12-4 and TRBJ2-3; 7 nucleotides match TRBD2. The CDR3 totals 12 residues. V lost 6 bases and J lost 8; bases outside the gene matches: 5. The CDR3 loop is CASRPSGGTQYF. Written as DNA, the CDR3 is TGTGCCAGCAGGCCGTCGGGAGGTACGCAGTATTTT.

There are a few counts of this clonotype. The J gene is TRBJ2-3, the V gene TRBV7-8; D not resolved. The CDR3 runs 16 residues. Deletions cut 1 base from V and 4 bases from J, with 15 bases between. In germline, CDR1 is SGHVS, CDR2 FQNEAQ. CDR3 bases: TGTGCCAGCAGCTTAGTCGGCGGCCTTGTGGCAGATACGCAGTATTTT. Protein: CASSLVGGLVADTQYF.

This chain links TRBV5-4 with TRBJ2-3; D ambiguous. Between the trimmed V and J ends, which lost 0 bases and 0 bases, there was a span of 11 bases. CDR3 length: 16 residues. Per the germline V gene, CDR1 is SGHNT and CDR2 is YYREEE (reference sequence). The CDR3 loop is CASSLGPPDSTDTQYF. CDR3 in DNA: TGTGCCAGCAGCTTGGGACCTCCGGACAGCACAGATACGCAGTATTTT.